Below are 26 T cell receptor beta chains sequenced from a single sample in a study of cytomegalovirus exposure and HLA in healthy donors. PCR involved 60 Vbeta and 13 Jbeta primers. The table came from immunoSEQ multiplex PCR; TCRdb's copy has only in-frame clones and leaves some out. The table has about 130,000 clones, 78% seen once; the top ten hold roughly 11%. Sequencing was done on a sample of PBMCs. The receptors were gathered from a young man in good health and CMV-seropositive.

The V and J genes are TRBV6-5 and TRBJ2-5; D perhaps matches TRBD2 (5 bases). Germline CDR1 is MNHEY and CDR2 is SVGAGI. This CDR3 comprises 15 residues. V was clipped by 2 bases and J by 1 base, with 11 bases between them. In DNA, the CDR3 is TGTGCCAGCAGTTACGCCGCGGGCCTCCAAGAGACCCAGTACTTC. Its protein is CASSYAAGLQETQYF.

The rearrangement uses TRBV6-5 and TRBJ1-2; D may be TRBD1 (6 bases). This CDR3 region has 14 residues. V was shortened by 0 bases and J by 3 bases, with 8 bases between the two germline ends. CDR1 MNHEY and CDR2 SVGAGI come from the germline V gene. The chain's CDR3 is CASSYSRGYYGYTF. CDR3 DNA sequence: TGTGCCAGCAGTTACTCGAGGGGGTACTATGGCTACACCTTC.

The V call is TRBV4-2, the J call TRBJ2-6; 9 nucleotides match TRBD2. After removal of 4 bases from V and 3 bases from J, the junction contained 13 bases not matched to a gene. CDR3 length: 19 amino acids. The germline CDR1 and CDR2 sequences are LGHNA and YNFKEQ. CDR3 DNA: TGTGCCAGCAGCCCTGTAGGGCGGGAGGGCCGGGGTGGGGCCAACGTCCTGACTTTC. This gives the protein CASSPVGREGRGGANVLTF.

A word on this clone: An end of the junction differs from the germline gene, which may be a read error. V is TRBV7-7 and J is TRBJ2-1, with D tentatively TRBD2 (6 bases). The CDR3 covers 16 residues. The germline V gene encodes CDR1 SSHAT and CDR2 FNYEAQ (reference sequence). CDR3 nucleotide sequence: TGTGCTAGCAGCGAGACGGAGGGCCCGTTGCCCAATGAGCAGTTCTTC. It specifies CASSETEGPLPNEQFF.

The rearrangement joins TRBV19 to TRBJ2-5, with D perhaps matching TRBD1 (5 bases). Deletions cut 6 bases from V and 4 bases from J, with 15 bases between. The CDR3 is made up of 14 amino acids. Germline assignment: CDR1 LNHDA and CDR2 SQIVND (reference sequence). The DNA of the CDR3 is TGTGCCAGTAGCCTGTCTAGGACATCAGAGACCCAGTACTTC. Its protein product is CASSLSRTSETQYF.

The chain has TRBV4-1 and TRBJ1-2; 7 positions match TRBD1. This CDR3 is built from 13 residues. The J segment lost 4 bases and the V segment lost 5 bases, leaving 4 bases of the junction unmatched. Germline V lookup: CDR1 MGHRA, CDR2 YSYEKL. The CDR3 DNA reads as TGCGCCAGCAGCGCCCGGGACAGCTATGGCTACACCTTC. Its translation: CASSARDSYGYTF.

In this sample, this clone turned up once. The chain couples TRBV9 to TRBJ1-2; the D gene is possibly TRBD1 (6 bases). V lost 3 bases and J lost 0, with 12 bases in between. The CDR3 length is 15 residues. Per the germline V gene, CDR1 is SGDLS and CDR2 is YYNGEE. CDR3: CASSGTGWANYGYTF. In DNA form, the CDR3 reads TGTGCCAGCAGCGGCACAGGGTGGGCTAACTATGGCTACACCTTC.

This CDR3 is CASSIPTVLEQYF. DNA for the CDR3: TGTGCCAGCAGCATACCGACTGTTCTCGAGCAGTACTTC. V and J are TRBV11-2 and TRBJ2-7; D is unclear. Germline-derived CDR1 and CDR2 are SGHAT and FQNNGV. Trimming shortened V by 5 bases and J by 6 bases, and 14 bases separated the two germline ends. The length of the CDR3 is 13 residues. Variable domain in full (rest from reference TRBV11-2 and TRBJ2-7): EAGVAQSPRYKIIEKRQSVAFWCNPISGHATLYWYQQILGQGPKLLIQFQNNGVVDDSQLPKDRFSAERLKGVDSTLKIQPAKLEDSAVYLCASSIPTVLEQYFGPGTRLTVT.

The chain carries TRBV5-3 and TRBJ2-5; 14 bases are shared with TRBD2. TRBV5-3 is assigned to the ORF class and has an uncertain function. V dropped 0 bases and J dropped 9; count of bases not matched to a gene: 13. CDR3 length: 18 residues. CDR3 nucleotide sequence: TGTGCCAGAAGCTTGGGTGGGCCGGGACTAGCGGGAGTTGTTCCCCAGTACTTC. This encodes CARSLGGPGLAGVVPQYF.

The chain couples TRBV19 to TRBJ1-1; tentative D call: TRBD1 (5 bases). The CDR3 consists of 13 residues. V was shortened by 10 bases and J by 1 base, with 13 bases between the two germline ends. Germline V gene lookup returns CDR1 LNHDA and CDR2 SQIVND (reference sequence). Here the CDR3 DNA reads TGTGCCACCGCTCTAGGGGCGAACACTGAAGCTTTCTTT. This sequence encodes CATALGANTEAFF.

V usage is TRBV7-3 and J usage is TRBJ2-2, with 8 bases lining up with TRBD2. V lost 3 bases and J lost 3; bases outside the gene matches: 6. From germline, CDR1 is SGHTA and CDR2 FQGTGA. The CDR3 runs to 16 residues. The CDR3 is CASSFSGGVDTGELFF. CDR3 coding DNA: TGTGCCAGCAGCTTTTCGGGAGGGGTAGACACCGGGGAGCTGTTTTTT.

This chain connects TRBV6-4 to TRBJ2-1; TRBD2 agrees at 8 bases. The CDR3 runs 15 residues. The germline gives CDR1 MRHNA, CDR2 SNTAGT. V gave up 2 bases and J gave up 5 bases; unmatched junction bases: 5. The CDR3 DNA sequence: TGTGCCAGCAGTGACCAGGTAGCGGGGAACAATGAGCAGTTCTTC. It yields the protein CASSDQVAGNNEQFF.

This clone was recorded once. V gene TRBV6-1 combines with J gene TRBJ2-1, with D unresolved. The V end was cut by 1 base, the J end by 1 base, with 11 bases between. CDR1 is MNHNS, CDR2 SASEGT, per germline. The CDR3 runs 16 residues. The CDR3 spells CASSEDGGQSYNEQFF. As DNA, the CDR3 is TGTGCCAGCAGTGAAGACGGCGGTCAATCCTACAATGAGCAGTTCTTC.

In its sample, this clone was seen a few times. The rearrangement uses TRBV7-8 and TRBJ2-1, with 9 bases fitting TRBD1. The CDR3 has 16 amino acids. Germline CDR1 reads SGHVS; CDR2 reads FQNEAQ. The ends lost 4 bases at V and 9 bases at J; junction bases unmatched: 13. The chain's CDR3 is CASSSQGALSTSEQFF. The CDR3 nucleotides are TGTGCCAGCAGCTCACAGGGGGCTCTATCAACAAGTGAGCAGTTCTTC.

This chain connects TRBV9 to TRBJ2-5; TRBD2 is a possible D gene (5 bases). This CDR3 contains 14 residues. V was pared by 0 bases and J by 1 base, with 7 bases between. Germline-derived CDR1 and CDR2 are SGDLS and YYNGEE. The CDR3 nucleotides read TGTGCCAGCAGCGTAGCGGCGGGCCAAGAGACCCAGTACTTC. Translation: CASSVAAGQETQYF.

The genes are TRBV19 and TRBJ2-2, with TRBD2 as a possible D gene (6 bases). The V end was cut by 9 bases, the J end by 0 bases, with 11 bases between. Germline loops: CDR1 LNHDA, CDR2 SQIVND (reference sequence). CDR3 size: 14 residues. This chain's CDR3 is CASGEVSNTGELFF. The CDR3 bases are TGTGCCAGCGGGGAGGTTTCGAACACCGGGGAGCTGTTTTTT.

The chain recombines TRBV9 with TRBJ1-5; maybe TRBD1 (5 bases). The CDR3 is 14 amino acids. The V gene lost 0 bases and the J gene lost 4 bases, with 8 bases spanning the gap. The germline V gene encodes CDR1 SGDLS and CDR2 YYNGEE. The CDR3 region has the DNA TGTGCCAGCAGCGTAGGGGGGGGGAATCAGCCCCAGCATTTT. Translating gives CASSVGGGNQPQHF.

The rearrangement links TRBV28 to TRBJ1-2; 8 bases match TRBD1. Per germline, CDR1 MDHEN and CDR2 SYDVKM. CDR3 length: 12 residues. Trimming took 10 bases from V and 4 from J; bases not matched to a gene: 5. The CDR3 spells CATGQGVYGYTF. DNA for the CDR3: TGTGCCACAGGACAGGGTGTCTATGGCTACACCTTC.

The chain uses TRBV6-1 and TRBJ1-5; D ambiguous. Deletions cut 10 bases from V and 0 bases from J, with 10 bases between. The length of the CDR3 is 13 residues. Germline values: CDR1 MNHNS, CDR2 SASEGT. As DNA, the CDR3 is TGTGCCAACACGGAGGCTAGCAATCAGCCCCAGCATTTT. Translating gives CANTEASNQPQHF.

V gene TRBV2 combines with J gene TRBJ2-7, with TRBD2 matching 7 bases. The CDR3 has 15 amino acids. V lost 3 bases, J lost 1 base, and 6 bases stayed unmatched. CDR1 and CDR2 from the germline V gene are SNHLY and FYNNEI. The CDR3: CASSDYGGGSYEQYF. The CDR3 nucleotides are TGTGCCAGCAGTGATTATGGGGGGGGTTCCTACGAGCAGTACTTC. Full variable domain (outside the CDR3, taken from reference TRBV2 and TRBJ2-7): EPEVTQTPSHQVTQMGQEVILRCVPISNHLYFYWYRQILGQKVEFLVSFYNNEISEKSEIFDDQFSVERPDGSNFTLKIRSTKLEDSAMYFCASSDYGGGSYEQYFGPGTRLTVT.

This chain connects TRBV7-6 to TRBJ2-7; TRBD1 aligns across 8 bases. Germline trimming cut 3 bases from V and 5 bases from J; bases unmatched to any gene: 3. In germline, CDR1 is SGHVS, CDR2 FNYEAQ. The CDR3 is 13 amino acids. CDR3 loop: CASSLDRANEQYF. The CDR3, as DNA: TGTGCCAGCAGCTTGGACAGGGCCAACGAGCAGTACTTC. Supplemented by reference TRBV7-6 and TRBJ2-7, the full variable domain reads GAGVSQSPRYKVTKRGQDVALRCDPISGHVSLYWYRQALGQGPEFLTYFNYEAQQDKSGLPNDRFSAERPEGSISTLTIQRTEQRDSAMYRCASSLDRANEQYFGPGTRLTVT.

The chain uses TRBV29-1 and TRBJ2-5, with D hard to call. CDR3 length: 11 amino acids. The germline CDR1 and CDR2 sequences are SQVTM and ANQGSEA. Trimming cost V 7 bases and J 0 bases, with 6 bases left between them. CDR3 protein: CSGSNQETQYF. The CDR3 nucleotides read TGCAGCGGTAGCAACCAAGAGACCCAGTACTTC.

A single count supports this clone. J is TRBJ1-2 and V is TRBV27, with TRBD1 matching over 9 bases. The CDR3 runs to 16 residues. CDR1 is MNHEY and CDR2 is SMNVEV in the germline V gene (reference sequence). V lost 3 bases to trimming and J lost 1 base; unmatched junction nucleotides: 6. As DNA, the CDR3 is TGTGCCAGCAGTTTTCACAGGACAGGGGTTAACTATGGCTACACCTTC. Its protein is CASSFHRTGVNYGYTF.

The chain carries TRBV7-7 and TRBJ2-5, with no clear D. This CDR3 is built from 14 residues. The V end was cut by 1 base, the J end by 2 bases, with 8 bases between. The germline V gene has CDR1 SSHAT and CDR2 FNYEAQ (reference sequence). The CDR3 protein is CASSLDLLQETQYF. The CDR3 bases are TGTGCCAGCAGCTTAGATCTCCTACAAGAGACCCAGTACTTC.

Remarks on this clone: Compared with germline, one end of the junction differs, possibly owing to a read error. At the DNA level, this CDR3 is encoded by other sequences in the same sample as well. CDR3 in DNA: TGTGCCATCGCGGAGCAAGAGACCCAATACTTC. It is translated as CAIAEQETQYF. The rearrangement links TRBV10-3 to TRBJ2-5; D call uncertain. Germline loops: CDR1 ENHRY, CDR2 SYGVKD. The CDR3 loop spans 11 amino acids.

CDR3 DNA sequence: TGTGCCAGCAGCTTAGCGGCCGGAGGTACCTACGAGCAGTACTTC. It yields the protein CASSLAAGGTYEQYF. J is TRBJ2-7 and V is TRBV7-2, with D possibly being TRBD2 (5 bases). V gave up 0 bases and J gave up 2 bases, with 11 bases separating them. Germline V gene sequence: CDR1 SGHTA, CDR2 FQGNSA. This CDR3 is built from 15 residues.